These 18 T cell receptor beta chains share one sample of origin, sequenced in a study of T-cell memory formation after mild COVID-19. One entry per CDR3 protein results from TCRdb running MiXCR on the 5' RACE reads. The sample has around 470,000 distinct CDR3 sequences, around 19% seen once. Sequenced sample: PBMCs or a T cell subset sorted from them (not recorded which). These receptors came from an adult woman who had mild COVID-19 (a few samples of this study predate the infection). Cell type and time point are not known.

For the CDR3, the DNA is TGTGCCAGCAGCCCGGGTGAACCCTCAAGGAACACTGAAGCTTTCTTT. Protein product: CASSPGEPSRNTEAFF. The rearrangement uses TRBV9 and TRBJ1-1; D unclear. The CDR3 length is 16 residues. The V gene's germline CDR1 is SGDLS and CDR2 YYNGEE. Trimming took 4 bases from V and 1 from J, leaving 17 bases between them.

This clonotype has more than one count but fewer than ten. The V call is TRBV27, the J call TRBJ1-1, with no clear D. The CDR3 contains 15 residues. Germline values: CDR1 MNHEY, CDR2 SMNVEV (reference sequence). With 6 bases removed from V and 3 bases from J, the gap between germline ends came to 17 bases. Written as DNA, the CDR3 is TGTGCCAGCAGATCGATAGCGACACGGGACACTGAAGCTTTCTTT. Its translation: CASRSIATRDTEAFF.

This sequence joins TRBV29-1 and TRBJ1-2; D remains unclear. Germline V gene sequence: CDR1 SQVTM, CDR2 ANQGSEA. Trimming pared 4 bases from V and 4 bases from J, leaving 10 bases between. This CDR3 is built from 12 residues. Here the CDR3 reads CSVGRQSYGYTF. The DNA of the CDR3 is TGCAGCGTTGGGAGACAAAGCTATGGCTACACCTTC.

This clonotype was recorded a few times. The rearrangement uses TRBV5-5 and TRBJ1-1; D gene ambiguous. CDR1 is SGHKS, CDR2 YYEKEE, per germline (reference sequence). The CDR3 is 15 amino acids. Trimming removed 4 bases at V and 0 bases at J, with 13 bases between. CDR3 in DNA: TGTGCCAGCAGCCCTGGAGCGTGGGTGAACACTGAAGCTTTCTTT. Translating gives CASSPGAWVNTEAFF.

This clonotype appeared a few times. The chain recombines TRBV7-2 with TRBJ1-2; D unclear. The CDR3 totals 12 residues. The germline V gene has CDR1 SGHTA and CDR2 FQGNSA. The germline V and J ends were trimmed by 2 bases and 8 bases, with 9 bases remaining between them. The CDR3 nucleotides are TGTGCCAGCAGCTTAATGAAGAAGGGCTACACCTTC. Protein: CASSLMKKGYTF.

This clonotype was counted between two and nine times. The chain uses TRBV11-2 and TRBJ2-1; tentative D call: TRBD2 (6 bases). Between the trimmed V and J ends, which lost 4 bases and 0 bases, there was a span of 13 bases. Germline V CDR1 and CDR2: SGHAT, FQNNGV. The length of the CDR3 is 16 residues. The CDR3 nucleotides are TGTGCCAGCAGCTCTCGGGGAGGTTCCTCCTACAATGAGCAGTTCTTC. Amino acid sequence: CASSSRGGSSYNEQFF.

This clonotype was picked up a small number of times. The J gene is TRBJ1-5, the V gene TRBV15; 7 bases map to TRBD1. The CDR3 has 14 amino acids. Germline CDR1 and CDR2: LNHNV and YYDKDF (reference sequence). V lost 0 bases and J lost 9; bases outside the gene matches: 5. CDR3 protein: CATSRDQGEWPQHF. The CDR3 nucleotides are TGTGCCACCAGCAGAGATCAGGGGGAATGGCCCCAGCATTTT.

The J gene is TRBJ2-2, the V gene TRBV2; D not certain. CDR3 length equals 14 residues. With 2 bases removed from V and 9 bases from J, the gap between germline ends came to 13 bases. Germline V gene lookup returns CDR1 SNHLY and CDR2 FYNNEI. CDR3 in amino acids: CASSEKAPGRELFF. CDR3 DNA sequence: TGTGCCAGCAGTGAAAAGGCCCCCGGAAGGGAGCTGTTTTTT.

This clonotype has at least ten counts. V is TRBV12-3 or TRBV12-4 and J is TRBJ2-3, with 12 positions matching TRBD2. V lost 4 bases to trimming and J lost 1 base; unmatched junction nucleotides: 12. The CDR3 length is 19 residues. CDR3 sequence: CASSSPTSGSWRRTDTQYF. The DNA of the CDR3 is TGTGCCAGCAGTTCACCGACTAGCGGGAGTTGGAGACGCACAGATACGCAGTATTTT.

This clonotype has a count of ten or more. The chain employs TRBV7-9 and TRBJ2-2; D gene uncertain. Germline values: CDR1 SEHNR, CDR2 FQNEAQ (reference sequence). V was trimmed by 3 bases and J by 4 bases, leaving 9 bases between them. CDR3 size: 14 residues. CDR3 in DNA: TGTGCCAGCAGCTTCGGACCCGGCACCGGGGAGCTGTTTTTT. This gives the protein CASSFGPGTGELFF.

The chain recombines TRBV7-2 with TRBJ2-1; possibly TRBD1 or TRBD2 for D (6 bases each). Trimming took 1 base from V and 10 from J, leaving 17 bases between them. The V gene's germline CDR1 is SGHTA and CDR2 FQGNSA. This CDR3 comprises 15 residues. The CDR3 DNA follows: TGTGCCAGCAGCTTAGTGGGGGGCCCGGATGGGGAGCAGTTCTTC. Translated, it gives CASSLVGGPDGEQFF.

This chain's CDR3 is CATSGDVSSYNEQFF. The CDR3 DNA sequence: TGTGCCACCAGTGGGGATGTGAGCTCCTACAATGAGCAGTTCTTC. The chain employs TRBV24-1 and TRBJ2-1; D call uncertain. The length of the CDR3 is 15 residues. The germline CDR1 and CDR2 sequences are KGHDR and SFDVKD. V was pared by 5 bases and J by 0 bases, with 10 bases between.

The rearrangement uses TRBV27 and TRBJ1-6, with 11 nucleotides matching TRBD1. The V and J ends lost 5 bases and 9 bases, in that order; junction bases with no gene match: 9. This CDR3 has 16 residues. Germline values: CDR1 MNHEY, CDR2 SMNVEV (reference sequence). Here the CDR3 reads CASSPDRGLTSSPLHF. CDR3 nucleotide sequence: TGTGCCAGCAGTCCGGACAGGGGGCTTACCTCTTCACCCCTCCACTTT.

This chain links TRBV10-3 with TRBJ2-7, with 7 bases aligning to TRBD1. Germline V gives CDR1 ENHRY, CDR2 SYGVKD. Trimming at V came to 2 bases and at J to 2 bases, leaving 6 bases not matched to a gene. The CDR3 extends over 15 amino acids. CDR3 sequence: CAISEGQVGAYEQYF. For the CDR3, the DNA is TGTGCCATCAGTGAGGGACAGGTCGGCGCCTACGAGCAGTACTTC.

The chain joins TRBV10-3 to TRBJ2-1; no clear D. The germline V gene has CDR1 ENHRY and CDR2 SYGVKD. Trimming removed 3 bases at V and 8 bases at J, with 8 bases between. The CDR3 runs 12 residues. The CDR3 DNA is TGTGCCATCAGTGAAAGAGCTGATGAGCAGTTCTTC. Translation gives CAISERADEQFF.

This clonotype showed up many times. The V gene is TRBV20-1, the J gene TRBJ2-7, with 7 bases fitting TRBD2. This CDR3 region has 14 residues. V shed 0 bases and J 2 bases; nucleotides not matched to a gene: 4. Germline V gene lookup returns CDR1 DFQATT and CDR2 SNEGSKA (reference sequence). The CDR3, as DNA: TGCAGTGCTAGAGAGGGGGGGGATACCTACGAGCAGTACTTC. Protein: CSAREGGDTYEQYF.

The genes are TRBV12-3 or TRBV12-4 and TRBJ2-2; D might be TRBD1 (6 bases). V was shortened by 8 bases and J by 6 bases, with 13 bases between the two germline ends. The CDR3 runs to 13 residues. The CDR3 DNA reads as TGTGCCAGCGACGGGACAATCGCCGGGGAGCTGTTTTTT. Translated, it gives CASDGTIAGELFF.

The DNA of the CDR3 is TGCAGTGCTAGCCCTTATGCCGGACAGGCAGGTAGCAATCAGCCCCAGCATTTT. It codes for CSASPYAGQAGSNQPQHF. This chain joins TRBV20-1 and TRBJ1-5; 7 nucleotides line up with TRBD1. The CDR3 spans 18 residues. After removal of 3 bases from V and 0 bases from J, the junction contained 14 bases not matched to a gene. The germline gives CDR1 DFQATT, CDR2 SNEGSKA (reference sequence).